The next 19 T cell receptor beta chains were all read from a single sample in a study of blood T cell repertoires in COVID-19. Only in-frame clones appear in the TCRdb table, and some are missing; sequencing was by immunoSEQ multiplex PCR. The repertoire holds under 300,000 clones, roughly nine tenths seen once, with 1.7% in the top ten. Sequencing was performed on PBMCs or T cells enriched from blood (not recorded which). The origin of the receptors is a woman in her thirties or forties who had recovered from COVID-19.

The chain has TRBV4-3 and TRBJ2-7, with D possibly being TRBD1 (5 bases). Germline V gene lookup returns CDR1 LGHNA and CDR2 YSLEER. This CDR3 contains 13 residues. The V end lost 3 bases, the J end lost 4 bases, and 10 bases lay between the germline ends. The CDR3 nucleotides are TGCGCCAGCAGCCAGGGCAGGGATTACGAGCAGTACTTC. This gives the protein CASSQGRDYEQYF.

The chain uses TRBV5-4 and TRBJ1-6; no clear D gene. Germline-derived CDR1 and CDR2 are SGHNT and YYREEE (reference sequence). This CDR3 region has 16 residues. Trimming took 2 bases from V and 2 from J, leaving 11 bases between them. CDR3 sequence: CASSLSILTYNSPLHF. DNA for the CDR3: TGTGCCAGCAGCTTATCCATACTTACCTATAATTCACCCCTCCACTTT.

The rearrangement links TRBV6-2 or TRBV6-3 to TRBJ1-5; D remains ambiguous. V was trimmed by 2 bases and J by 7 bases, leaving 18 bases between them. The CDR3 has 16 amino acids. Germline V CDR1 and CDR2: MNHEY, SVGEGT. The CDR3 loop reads CASSYGHQVVTQPQHF. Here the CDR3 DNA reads TGTGCCAGCAGTTACGGCCATCAGGTCGTAACCCAGCCCCAGCATTTT.

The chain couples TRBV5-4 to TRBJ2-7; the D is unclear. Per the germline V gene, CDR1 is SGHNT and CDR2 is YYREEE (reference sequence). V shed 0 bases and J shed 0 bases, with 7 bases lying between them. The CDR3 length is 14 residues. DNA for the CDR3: TGTGCCAGCAGCTTGGAACGGAGCTCCTACGAGCAGTACTTC. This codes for CASSLERSSYEQYF.

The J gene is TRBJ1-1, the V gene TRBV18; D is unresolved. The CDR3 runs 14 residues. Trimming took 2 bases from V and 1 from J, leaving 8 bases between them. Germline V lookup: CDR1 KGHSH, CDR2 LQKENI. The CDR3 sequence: CASSPARKNTEAFF. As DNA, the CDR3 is TGTGCCAGCTCACCAGCGAGGAAGAACACTGAAGCTTTCTTT.

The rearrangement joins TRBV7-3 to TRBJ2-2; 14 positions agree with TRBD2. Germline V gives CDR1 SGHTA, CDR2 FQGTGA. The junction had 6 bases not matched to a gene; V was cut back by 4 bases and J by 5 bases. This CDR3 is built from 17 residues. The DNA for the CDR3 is TGTGCCAGCAGCTCCGCCGGACTAGCGGGGGGTACCGGGGAGCTGTTTTTT. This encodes CASSSAGLAGGTGELFF.

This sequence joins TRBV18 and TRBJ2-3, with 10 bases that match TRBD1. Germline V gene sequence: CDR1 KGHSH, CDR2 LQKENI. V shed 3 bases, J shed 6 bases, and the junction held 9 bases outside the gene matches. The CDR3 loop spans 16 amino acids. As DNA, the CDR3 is TGTGCCAGCTCACCCCAGACAGGGGGCGCAGGGGATACGCAGTATTTT. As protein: CASSPQTGGAGDTQYF.

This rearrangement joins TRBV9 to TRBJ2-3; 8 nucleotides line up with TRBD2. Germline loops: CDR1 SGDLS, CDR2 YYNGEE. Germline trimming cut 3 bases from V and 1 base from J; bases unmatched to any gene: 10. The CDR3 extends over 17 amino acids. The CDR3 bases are TGTGCCAGCAGCGAATCACTCGGACTAGCTGGCACAGATACGCAGTATTTT. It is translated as CASSESLGLAGTDTQYF.

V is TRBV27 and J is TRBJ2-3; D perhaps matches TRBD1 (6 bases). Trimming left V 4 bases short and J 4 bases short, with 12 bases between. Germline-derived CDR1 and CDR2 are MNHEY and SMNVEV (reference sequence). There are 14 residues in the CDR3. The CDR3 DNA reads TGTGCCAGCAGTTCTTCCAAGGGGGCAGATACGCAGTATTTT. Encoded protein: CASSSSKGADTQYF.

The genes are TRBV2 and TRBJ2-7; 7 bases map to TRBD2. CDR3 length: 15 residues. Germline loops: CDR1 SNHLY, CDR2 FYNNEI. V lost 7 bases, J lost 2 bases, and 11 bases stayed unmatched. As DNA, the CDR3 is TGTGCCAGCATATTTGGGCGGGAGCGAGCCTACGAGCAGTACTTC. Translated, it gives CASIFGRERAYEQYF.

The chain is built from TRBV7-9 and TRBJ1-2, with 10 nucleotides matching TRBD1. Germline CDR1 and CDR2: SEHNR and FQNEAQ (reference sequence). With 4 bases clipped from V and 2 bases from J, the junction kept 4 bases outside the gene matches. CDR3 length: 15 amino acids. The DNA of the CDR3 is TGTGCCAGCAGCTCCCGGGACAGGGGAAACTATGGCTACACCTTC. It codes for CASSSRDRGNYGYTF.

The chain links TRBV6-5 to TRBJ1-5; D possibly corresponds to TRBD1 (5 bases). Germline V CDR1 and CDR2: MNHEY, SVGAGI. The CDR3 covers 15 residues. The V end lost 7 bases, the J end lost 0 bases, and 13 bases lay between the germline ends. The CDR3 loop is CASNGGGFSNQPQHF. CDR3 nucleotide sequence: TGTGCCAGCAACGGCGGGGGGTTTAGCAATCAGCCCCAGCATTTT.

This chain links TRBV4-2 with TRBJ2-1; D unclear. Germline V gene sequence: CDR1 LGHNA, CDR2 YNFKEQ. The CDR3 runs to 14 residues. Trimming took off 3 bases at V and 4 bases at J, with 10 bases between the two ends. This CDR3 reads CASSQRGVYNEQFF. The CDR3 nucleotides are TGTGCCAGCAGCCAGCGCGGTGTGTACAATGAGCAGTTCTTC.

The CDR3 region has the DNA TGTGCCAGCAGTTCCGCGGGGGGGACCTACAATGAGCAGTTCTTC. Encoded protein: CASSSAGGTYNEQFF. The chain recombines TRBV28 with TRBJ2-1; TRBD2 aligns across 9 bases. V lost 4 bases and J lost 2; bases outside the gene matches: 3. The CDR3 runs to 15 residues. The germline gives CDR1 MDHEN, CDR2 SYDVKM.

The CDR3 region has the DNA TGTGCCAGCAGCCCTCTTTTCGACAGGGCGTGGGGCTACACCTTC. This sequence encodes CASSPLFDRAWGYTF. The chain has TRBV14 and TRBJ1-2, with 7 nucleotides matching TRBD1. This CDR3 is built from 15 residues. The germline CDR1 and CDR2 sequences are SGHDN and FVKESK. V was pared by 4 bases and J by 8 bases, with 13 bases of the junction left unmatched.

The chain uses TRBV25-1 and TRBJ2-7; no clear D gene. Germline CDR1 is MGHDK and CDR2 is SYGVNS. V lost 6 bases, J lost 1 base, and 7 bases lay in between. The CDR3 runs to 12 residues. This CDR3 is CASRKESYEQYF. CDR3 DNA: TGTGCCAGCAGAAAAGAGTCCTACGAGCAGTACTTC.

CDR3 residues: CASSLRTGDLGGYTF. For the CDR3, the DNA is TGCGCCAGCAGCCTAAGGACAGGGGATTTGGGCGGCTACACCTTC. The chain uses TRBV4-1 and TRBJ1-2; 9 bases match TRBD1. This CDR3 has 15 residues. Germline loops: CDR1 MGHRA, CDR2 YSYEKL. V shed 4 bases and J 8 bases; nucleotides not matched to a gene: 11.

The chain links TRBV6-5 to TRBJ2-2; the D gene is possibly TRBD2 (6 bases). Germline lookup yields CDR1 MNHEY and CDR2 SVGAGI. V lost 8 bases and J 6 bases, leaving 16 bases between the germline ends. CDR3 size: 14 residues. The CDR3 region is CASGVGTLAGELFF. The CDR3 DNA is TGTGCCAGCGGGGTGGGGACTCTCGCCGGGGAGCTGTTTTTT.

CDR3 amino acids: CASSIRTGKYSNQPQHF. CDR3 DNA sequence: TGTGCCAGTAGTATCCGGACAGGGAAATATAGCAATCAGCCCCAGCATTTT. The chain uses TRBV19 and TRBJ1-5, with 8 positions matching TRBD1. Germline lookup yields CDR1 LNHDA and CDR2 SQIVND (reference sequence). The CDR3 is 17 amino acids. V trimming: 3 bases; J trimming: 0 bases; junction bases outside the gene matches: 7.